This TCR beta chain was obtained from a study of blood T cell repertoires in COVID-19. Across the whole study: From the United States, Italy and Spain came samples of acute and convalescent COVID-19. PBMCs, B-cell-depleted T cells, or T cells provided the cDNA or gDNA that made up the material.

Per the original data handling: Nucleated cell counts were estimated from reference gene primer amplification. Some clones are missing from TCRdb's copy, which holds only in-frame ones; the method was immunoSEQ multiplex PCR. For V, J and clone size, that table is used; D and trimming come from the DNA. The table has about 200,000 clones, around 80% seen once. Cohort allocation depended upon clinical history that participants reported. CDR1 and CDR2 from the germline V gene are SGDLS and YYNGEE. CDR3 size: 15 residues. V lost 0 bases to trimming and J lost 2 bases; unmatched junction nucleotides: 5. This clone has more than one count but fewer than ten.

The V call is TRBV9, the J call TRBJ2-7, with TRBD1 matching over 7 bases. The receptor was derived from a woman aged 35 to 49 with acute COVID-19. Sequencing was done on a sample of PBMCs or T cells enriched from blood (not recorded which). CDR3 amino acids: CASSVGPGQPYEQYF. CDR3 in DNA: TGTGCCAGCAGCGTAGGTCCGGGACAGCCCTACGAGCAGTACTTC.